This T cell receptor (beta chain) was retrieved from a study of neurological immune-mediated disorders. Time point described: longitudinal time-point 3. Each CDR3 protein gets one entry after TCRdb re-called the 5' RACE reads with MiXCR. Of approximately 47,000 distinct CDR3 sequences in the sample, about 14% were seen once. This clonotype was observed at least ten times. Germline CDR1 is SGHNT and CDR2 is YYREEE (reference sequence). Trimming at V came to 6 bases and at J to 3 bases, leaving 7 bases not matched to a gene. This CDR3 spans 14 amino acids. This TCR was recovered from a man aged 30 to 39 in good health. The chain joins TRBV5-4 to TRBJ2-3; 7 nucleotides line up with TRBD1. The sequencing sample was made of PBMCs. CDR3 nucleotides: TGTGCCAGCAACCCCGGGACAGTGACAGATACGCAGTATTTT. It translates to CASNPGTVTDTQYF.